This TCR beta chain was captured by sequencing in a study of long-term antiretroviral therapy in people with HIV (dated by TCRdb to 2022 to 2024). About the study as a whole: The earliest samples were collected about a decade before the 2015 WHO recommendation for immediate ART, when ART was typically delayed until CD4 counts fell. No cross-contamination during QIAcube processing was shown when test extractions of a monoclonal T-cell line were performed alongside about 30 polyclonal samples. From 25 to 30 adults with confirmed HIV infection, the cohort provided some 200 cryopreserved PBMC samples, gathered serially across a mean of approximately six years (range 1-12). Whether ART initiation and durable HIV suppression were associated with changes in peripheral blood TRB repertoire composition and diversity was tested in a retrospective serial study. Among the 30 to 35 participants with HIV, around ten were female. The full study reports these points: Owing to limited PBMC availability, only the TCR beta chain was sequenced, without alpha chain pairing. Starting ART was linked to a significant rise in TRB diversity, yet even with long-term ART the diversity remained significantly lower than in transplant donor controls. Inferences about post-ART repertoire changes are limited because no data were available on ART adherence, viral resistance or therapy changes. The samples were dated from about 2004 to 2017, and the ART regimens that were used may be less effective than current ART regimens. Narrower CDR3 length ranges were observed in HIV repertoires than in controls, and an antigen-experienced repertoire with only a slight naive shift after ART was suggested by the network structure. Expanded TRB clones identified before ART initiation dominated the repertoire across all time points, though the dominance fluctuated and decreased in many PLHIV after ART. Because pre-ART samples had limited cell numbers, unsorted PBMC were profiled rather than sorted CD4+ and CD8+ T cells.

The CDR3 holds 16 amino acids from the cysteine to the phenylalanine. The sequence is cut down to CDR3 DNA, 48 bases in frame from base 1. The germline V end is reduced by 6 bases and the J end by 4 bases; junction bases left unmatched: 13. The germline V gene sets CDR1 to SGHRS and CDR2 to YFSETQ. The immunoSEQ hsTCRB v3.0 assay was used at survey level resolution for TRB variable region sequencing. TRB sequencing targeted a depth of roughly 35,000-50,000 T-cell genomes per sample. An Illumina MiSeq with a v3 150-cycle kit was used to sequence the pooled TRB libraries. Turning to the authors' computational methods: Analysis of repertoires was carried out in R inside a reproducible Nextflow workflow spanning QC, data transformation and analysis. LymphoSeq2, an R package for exploring AIRR-Seq data, was used to implement custom analyses. Several samples yielding fewer than 5000 total TRB sequences were excluded, leaving over 150 analyzed HIV repertoires. Among the 188 retained HIV repertoires, about 59 were collected before ART initiation and 120 to 140 were collected after ART initiation. Repertoires were downsampled to 5000 TRB nucleotide sequences, and summary statistics were averaged over 100 downsampling iterations. TRB sequences were retained for analysis only if CDR3 regions of at least seven amino acids were present. A Shannon entropy-derived clonality score and the Gini coefficient were used to measure diversity. In the repertoire networks, any two of the top 5000 CDR3 amino acid sequences were connected whenever the two sequences differed by an edit distance of one. For TRB CDR3 amino acid sequences, GLIPH2 was used to predict antigen specificity groups and MHC restriction. Known CMV, EBV, HIV or tissue antigen associations were flagged by matching CDR3 amino acid sequences against VDJdb and McPAS-TCR. Pre-ART, post-ART and control groups were compared with Wilcoxon signed-rank tests and Holm-Bonferroni correction. The immuneACCESS repertoire file appears here via TCRdb, limited to in-frame rearrangements. These files lack a portion of the clones; in checked studies, under half of the deficit traces to unresolved V genes, and the cause of the others is not known. That table is the source of V, J and clone size, and D and trimming were worked out from the DNA. The sample table records about 22,000 clones; 85% to 90% of these occur just once. The ten largest clones capture almost 7.5% of the sample.

To be included, a participant needed at least one PBMC sample from before ART initiation plus at least two post-ART samples. Every participant with HIV received treatment in the United States of America. Before DNA extraction, cryopreserved samples containing roughly 1-11 million PBMC were thawed and washed. At the time of the earliest PBMC sample for each participant with HIV, ages ranged from about 20 to 54 years. PBMC samples were contributed by each participant from 1-4 timepoints before ART initiation and 2-8 timepoints after ART initiation, with a median of 7 samples. Serial HIV viral load, CD4+ T-cell count, ART history and demographic data were obtained for every participant. Genomic DNA was extracted from unsorted PBMC with a Qiagen kit on a QIAcube, processed in batches of 12 samples. In this sample, this clone turned up a few times. Which antigen it targets is not known. No much larger clone is present one base from it, and per-base qualities are unavailable.

The receptor comes from a woman in her thirties with HIV. Specimen: unsorted PBMCs, collected 1.8 years before starting antiretroviral therapy. The sequence joins TRBV5-1 to TRBJ2-1, and TRBD2 aligns with 7 junction nucleotides. The nucleotide sequence reads as follows: TGCGCCAGCAATAACGACGGGGGAGGGTTGTACAATGAGCAGTTCTTC. Translated, it gives CASNNDGGGLYNEQFF.